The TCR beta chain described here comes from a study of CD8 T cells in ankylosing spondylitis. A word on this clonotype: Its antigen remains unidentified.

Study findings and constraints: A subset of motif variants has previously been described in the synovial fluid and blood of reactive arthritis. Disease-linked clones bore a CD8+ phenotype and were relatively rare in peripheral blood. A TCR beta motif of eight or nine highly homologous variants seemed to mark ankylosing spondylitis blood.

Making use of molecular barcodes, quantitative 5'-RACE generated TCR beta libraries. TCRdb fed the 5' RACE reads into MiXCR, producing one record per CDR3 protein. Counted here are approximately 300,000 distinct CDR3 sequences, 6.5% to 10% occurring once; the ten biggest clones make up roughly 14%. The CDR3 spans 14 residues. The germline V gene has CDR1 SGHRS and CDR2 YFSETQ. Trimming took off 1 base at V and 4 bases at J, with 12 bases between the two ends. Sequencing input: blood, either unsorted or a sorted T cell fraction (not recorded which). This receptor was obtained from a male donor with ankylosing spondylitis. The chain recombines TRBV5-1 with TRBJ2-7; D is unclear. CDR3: CASSLLQAAYEQYF. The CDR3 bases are TGCGCCAGCAGCTTGCTCCAGGCCGCGTACGAGCAGTACTTC.